This T cell receptor (beta chain) came from a study of cytomegalovirus exposure and HLA in healthy donors. Concerning this clone: Its antigen is currently unknown.

Study-level results: Cytomegalovirus-associated TCR beta chains were listed, numbering some 150. Most TCRs appeared rarely, but some public TCRs recurred in many donors.

Clones were read by immunoSEQ multiplex PCR, and TCRdb kept only the in-frame ones, dropping some. The data contain roughly 150,000 clones, 85% of them singletons. Trimming took off 1 base at V and 4 bases at J, with 14 bases between the two ends. CDR1 is KGHSH, CDR2 LQKENI, per germline. The CDR3 runs 15 residues. The specimen was PBMCs. The chain couples TRBV18 to TRBJ2-7; the D is unclear. The receptor's source is a man in his thirties or forties in good health and CMV-seropositive. The CDR3 is CASSPLELVGYEQYF. DNA of the CDR3: TGTGCCAGCTCACCACTTGAACTGGTCGGTTACGAGCAGTACTTC.